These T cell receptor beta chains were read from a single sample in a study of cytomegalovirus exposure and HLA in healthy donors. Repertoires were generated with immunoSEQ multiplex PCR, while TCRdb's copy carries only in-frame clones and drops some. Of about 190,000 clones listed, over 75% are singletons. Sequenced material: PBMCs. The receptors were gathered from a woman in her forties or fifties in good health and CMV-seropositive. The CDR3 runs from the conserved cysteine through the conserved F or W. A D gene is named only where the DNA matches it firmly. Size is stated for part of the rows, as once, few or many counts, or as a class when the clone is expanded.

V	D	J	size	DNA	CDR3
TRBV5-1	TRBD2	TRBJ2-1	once	TGCGCCAGCAGCTTGATTGTCGGGGGGGAGGATGAGCAGTTCTTC	CASSLIVGGEDEQFF
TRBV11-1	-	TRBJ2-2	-	TGTGCCAGCAGCCTATTTACTCAGGGCGGGGAGCTGTTTTTT	CASSLFTQGGELFF
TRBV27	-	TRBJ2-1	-	TGTGCCAGCAGTTTCCTAGGGCAGGGCAATGAGCAGTTCTTC	CASSFLGQGNEQFF
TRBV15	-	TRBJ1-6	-	TGTGCCACCAGCAGAGATAGGCAGGGTGGATCACCCCTCCACTTT	CATSRDRQGGSPLHF
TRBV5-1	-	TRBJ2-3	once	TGCGCCAGCAGCCCTAGCACAGATACGCAGTATTTT	CASSPSTDTQYF
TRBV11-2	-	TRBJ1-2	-	TGTGCCAGCAGCTTAGCCACTCCAAACTATGGCTACACCTTC	CASSLATPNYGYTF
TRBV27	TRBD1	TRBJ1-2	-	TGTGCCAGCACCTCCGGGACAGGGGGGAACTATGGCTACACCTTC	CASTSGTGGNYGYTF
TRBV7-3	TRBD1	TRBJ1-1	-	TGTGCCAGCAGCATGACAGGGGCTAGCACTGAAGCTTTCTTT	CASSMTGASTEAFF
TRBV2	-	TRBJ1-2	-	TGTGCCAGCAGTGAAGCGCGGGGGGTGACCTATGGCTACACCTTC	CASSEARGVTYGYTF
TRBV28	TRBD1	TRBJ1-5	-	TGTGCCAGCGTAACCAATGGACAGGTACAGCCCCAGCATTTT	CASVTNGQVQPQHF
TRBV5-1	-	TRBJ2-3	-	TGCGCCAGCAGTCCTAGGTACCTGCTCGGCACAGATACGCAGTATTTT	CASSPRYLLGTDTQYF
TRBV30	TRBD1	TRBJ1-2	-	TGTGCCTGGAGTGAAACAGGGGATGGCTACACCTTC	CAWSETGDGYTF
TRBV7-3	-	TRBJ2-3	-	TGTGCCAGCAGTCGACCAGGGGTAGATACGCAGTATTTT	CASSRPGVDTQYF
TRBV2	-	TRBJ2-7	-	TGTGCCAGCCATCACCCATTGCAAACAGTGAGCTACGAGCAGTACTTC	CASHHPLQTVSYEQYF
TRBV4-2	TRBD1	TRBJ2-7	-	TGTGCCAGCAGCCAAGATCGTGTGGGGACAGGGGCCTACGAGCAGTACTTC	CASSQDRVGTGAYEQYF
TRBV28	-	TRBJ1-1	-	TGTGCCAGCAGTATCTCCGGGACATATGAAGCTTTCTTT	CASSISGTYEAFF
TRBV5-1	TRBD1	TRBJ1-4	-	TGCGCCAGCAGCTTGGGGGACAGGCCCGGGACTAATGAAAAACTGTTTTTT	CASSLGDRPGTNEKLFF
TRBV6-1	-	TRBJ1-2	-	TGTGCCAGCAGTGAGAGGGAACCCTATGGCTACACCTTC	CASSEREPYGYTF
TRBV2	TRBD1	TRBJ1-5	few	TGTGCCAGCATCCGGGACAGAGATCAGCCCCAGCATTTT	CASIRDRDQPQHF
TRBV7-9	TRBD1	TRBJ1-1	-	TGTGCCAGCAGCCTACAGGGGGACACTGAAGCTTTCTTT	CASSLQGDTEAFF
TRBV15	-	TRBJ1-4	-	TGTGCCACCAGCAGAGGGGGGGACTTCGAAAAACTGTTTTTT	CATSRGGDFEKLFF
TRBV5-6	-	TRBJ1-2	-	TGTGCCAGCAGCCAGGACACTTTTGGCTACACCTTC	CASSQDTFGYTF
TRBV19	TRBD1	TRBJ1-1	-	TGTGCCAGTAGTGAGGACAGGGAGAACACTGAAGCTTTCTTT	CASSEDRENTEAFF
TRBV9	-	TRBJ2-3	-	TGTGCCAGCAGCGCCGAGGTCACTAGCACAGATACGCAGTATTTT	CASSAEVTSTDTQYF
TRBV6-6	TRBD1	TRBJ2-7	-	TGTGCCAGCAGTTCCCCCGACAGGGTCGAGCAGTACTTC	CASSSPDRVEQYF
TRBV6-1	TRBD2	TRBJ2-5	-	TGTGCCAGCAGTGAGTGGCGGGGGGACCAAGAGACCCAGTACTTC	CASSEWRGDQETQYF
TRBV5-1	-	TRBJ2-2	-	TGCGCCAGCAGCTCTAACACCGGGGAGCTGTTTTTT	CASSSNTGELFF
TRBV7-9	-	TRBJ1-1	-	TGTGCCAGCAGCTTAGGACAGGAGAACACTGAAGCTTTCTTT	CASSLGQENTEAFF
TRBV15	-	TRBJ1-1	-	TGTGCCACCAGCAGAGGGGAGGGAGGCACTGAAGCTTTCTTT	CATSRGEGGTEAFF
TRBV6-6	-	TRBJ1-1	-	TGTGCCAGCAGTTACGGGGCCCGGAACACTGAAGCTTTCTTT	CASSYGARNTEAFF
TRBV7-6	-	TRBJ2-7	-	TGTGCCAGCAGCTTAAGTCTAAATGCCTACGAGCAGTACTTC	CASSLSLNAYEQYF
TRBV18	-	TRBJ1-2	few	TGTGCCAGCACCCCAGGGCAGCTTAACTATGGCTACACCTTC	CASTPGQLNYGYTF
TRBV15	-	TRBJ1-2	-	TGTGCCACCAGCACAGGGGTGGGGCACTATGGCTACACCTTC	CATSTGVGHYGYTF
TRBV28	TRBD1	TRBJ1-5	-	TGTGCCAGCAGGGAGCTTGGGACAGGGGGTTTTCAGCCCCAGCATTTT	CASRELGTGGFQPQHF
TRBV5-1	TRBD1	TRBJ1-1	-	TGCGCCAGCAGCTTAGGGCAGGGGGTGGGGACTGAAGCTTTCTTT	CASSLGQGVGTEAFF
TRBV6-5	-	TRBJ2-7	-	TGTGCCAGCAGTCGGGGCTACGAGCAGTACTTC	CASSRGYEQYF
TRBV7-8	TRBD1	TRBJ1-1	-	TGTGCCAGCAGCCGAGACAGGGGCTTTAACACTGAAGCTTTCTTT	CASSRDRGFNTEAFF
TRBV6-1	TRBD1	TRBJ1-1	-	TGTGCCAGCAGTCAGGCTAGGAGGGGGCAAACTGAAGCTTTCTTT	CASSQARRGQTEAFF
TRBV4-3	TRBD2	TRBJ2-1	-	TGCGCCAGCAGCCAAGATCTGGTCCAGCGGGGGGGTTATGAGCAGTTCTTC	CASSQDLVQRGGYEQFF
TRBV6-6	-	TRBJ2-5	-	TGTGCCAGCCGAAAGGCAGGGAAAGAGACCCAGTACTTC	CASRKAGKETQYF
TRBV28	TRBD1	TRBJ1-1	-	TGTGCCAGCAGCCAGACAGGGATGAACACTGAAGCTTTCTTT	CASSQTGMNTEAFF
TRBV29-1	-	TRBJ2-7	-	TGCAGCGTTGAAGAAGGGGGGAGGGACTACGAGCAGTACTTC	CSVEEGGRDYEQYF
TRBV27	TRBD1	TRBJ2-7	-	TGTGCCAGCAGTTTGTGGGGCGGGACAGGCTCCTACGAGCAGTACTTC	CASSLWGGTGSYEQYF
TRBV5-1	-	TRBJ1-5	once	TGCGCCAGCAGCCCTGCCCCCAGGGGTAGCAATCAGCCCCAGCATTTT	CASSPAPRGSNQPQHF